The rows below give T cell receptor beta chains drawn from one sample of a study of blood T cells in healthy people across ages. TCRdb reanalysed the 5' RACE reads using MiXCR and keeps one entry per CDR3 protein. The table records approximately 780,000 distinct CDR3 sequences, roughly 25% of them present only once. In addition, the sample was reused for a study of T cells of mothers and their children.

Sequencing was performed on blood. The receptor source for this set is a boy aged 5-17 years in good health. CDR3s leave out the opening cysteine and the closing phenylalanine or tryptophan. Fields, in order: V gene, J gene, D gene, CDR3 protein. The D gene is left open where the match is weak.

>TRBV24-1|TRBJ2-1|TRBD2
ATSDFSGGAVSEQF
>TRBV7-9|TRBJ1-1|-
ASSPNGGLLAF
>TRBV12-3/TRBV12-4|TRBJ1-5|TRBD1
ASTGTGNGNQPQH
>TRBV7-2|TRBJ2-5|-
ASSFTGPRQETQY
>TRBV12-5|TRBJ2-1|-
ASGLVLGVDYNEQF
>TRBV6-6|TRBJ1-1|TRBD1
ASSYSPGQGNTEAF
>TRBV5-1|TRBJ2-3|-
ASSLGPPSTDTQY
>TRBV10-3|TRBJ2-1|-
AISESRRTQVGEQF
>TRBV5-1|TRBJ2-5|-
ASSLWGVETQY
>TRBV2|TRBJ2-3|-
ASTEGGASTDTQY
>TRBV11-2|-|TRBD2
ASTSGTKNEQF
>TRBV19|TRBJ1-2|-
ASSVPQGSNGYT
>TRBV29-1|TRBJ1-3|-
SVDAGEAGNTIY
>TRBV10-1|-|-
ASSESGVYEQY
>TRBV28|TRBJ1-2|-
ASRLGQGYGYT
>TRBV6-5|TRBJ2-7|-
ASSYSNNGIYEQY
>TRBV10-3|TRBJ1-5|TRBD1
AISGDSPNQPQH
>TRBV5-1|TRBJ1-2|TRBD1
ASSRTQGAGGYT
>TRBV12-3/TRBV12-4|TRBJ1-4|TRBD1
ASSAGTDNEKLF
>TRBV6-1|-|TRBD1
ECRSTGGWNEQF
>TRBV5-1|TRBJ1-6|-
ASREGRQNSPLH
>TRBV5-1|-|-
ASSSPGRNNEQF
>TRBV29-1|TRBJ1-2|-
SVLTRDNYGYT
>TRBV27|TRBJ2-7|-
ASSLSYPYEQY
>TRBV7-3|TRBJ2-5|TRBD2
ASSLTSGLAGGETQY
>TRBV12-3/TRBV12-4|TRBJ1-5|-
ASSLGHLKNQPQH
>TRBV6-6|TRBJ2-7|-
ASKPGAGGYEQY
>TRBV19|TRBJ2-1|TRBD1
ASSRPGQAYNEQF
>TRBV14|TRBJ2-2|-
ASSQAEHTGELF
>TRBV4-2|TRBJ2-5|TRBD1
ASSQGSRDRQETQY
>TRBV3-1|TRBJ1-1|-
ASNLEGTEAF
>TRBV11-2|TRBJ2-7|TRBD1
ASSVDRLEQY
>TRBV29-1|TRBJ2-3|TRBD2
SVVAGGGTDTQY
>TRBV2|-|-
ASSEGRGQY
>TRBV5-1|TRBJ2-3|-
ASSRGPRDAGRDTQY
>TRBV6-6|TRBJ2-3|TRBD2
ASSRGASGGTDTQY
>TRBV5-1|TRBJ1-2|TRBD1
ASSATGGDGYT
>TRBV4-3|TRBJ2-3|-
ASSDRTDNTDTQY
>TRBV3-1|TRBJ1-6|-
ASSQESIRVLGVRALH
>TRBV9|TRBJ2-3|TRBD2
ASSVPQELGLAGGRSTDTQY